This is a list of T cell receptor beta chains from one sample in a study of blood T cells in healthy people across ages. TCRdb reanalysed the 5' RACE reads using MiXCR and keeps one entry per CDR3 protein. The table has approximately 800,000 distinct CDR3 sequences, around 62% seen once; the top ten hold 25% to 35%. The source material was blood. Receptors originate from a man aged 25-45 years in good health. CDR3s include the opening cysteine and the closing phenylalanine or tryptophan. The D gene is left open where the match is weak. For some rows the clone size is stated as once, few or many, or as a class when expanded; others skip it.

D gene,J gene,clone size,V gene,CDR3 protein,CDR3 DNA
TRBD1,TRBJ2-1,.,TRBV7-2,CASSGQVGDNEQFF,TGTGCCAGCAGCGGACAGGTTGGGGACAATGAGCAGTTCTTC
TRBD1,TRBJ1-2,.,TRBV6-6,CASSPDRGLGGYTF,TGTGCCAGCAGTCCAGACAGGGGGCTCGGTGGCTACACCTTC
.,TRBJ2-7,.,TRBV20-1,CSAKPYEAYEQYF,TGCAGTGCCAAACCATATGAGGCCTACGAGCAGTACTTC
.,TRBJ2-3,.,TRBV9,CASSVRDFNTDTQYF,TGTGCCAGCAGCGTCCGGGACTTCAACACAGATACGCAGTATTTT
.,TRBJ2-5,.,TRBV27,CASSSRLKETQYF,TGTGCCAGCAGTTCCCGGCTAAAAGAGACCCAGTACTTC
.,TRBJ2-7,few,TRBV29-1,CSVLRTDYEQYF,TGCAGCGTTTTAAGAACGGACTACGAGCAGTACTTC
.,TRBJ2-5,.,TRBV7-9,CAYLALETQYF,TGTGCCTATTTAGCGTTGGAGACCCAGTACTTC
TRBD2,TRBJ2-7,.,TRBV11-2,CASSSAGGHSGYEQYF,TGTGCCAGCAGTTCAGCGGGGGGACATTCCGGCTACGAGCAGTACTTC
TRBD1,TRBJ2-7,.,TRBV4-3,CASSQRQGQGYEQYF,TGCGCCAGCAGCCAGCGACAGGGCCAGGGGTACGAGCAGTACTTC
.,TRBJ1-4,.,TRBV28,CASSQLDRSLLFF,TGTGCCAGCAGCCAACTGGACCGATCGCTACTGTTTTTT
TRBD1,TRBJ2-1,.,TRBV27,CASSRTGLDNEQFF,TGTGCCAGCAGTAGGACAGGGCTGGACAATGAGCAGTTCTTC
.,TRBJ2-7,.,TRBV4-1,CASSQDGEGGSYEQYF,TGCGCCAGCAGCCAAGATGGGGAGGGGGGGAGCTACGAGCAGTACTTC
.,TRBJ2-5,.,TRBV2,CASTAETPGGETQYF,TGTGCCAGCACCGCGGAGACCCCAGGGGGGGAGACCCAGTACTTC
.,TRBJ2-1,few,TRBV29-1,CSAHLHNEQFF,TGCAGCGCTCACTTGCACAATGAGCAGTTCTTC
.,TRBJ2-7,.,TRBV4-1,CASSQAQAAPYEQYF,TGCGCCAGCAGCCAAGCACAGGCAGCCCCCTACGAGCAGTACTTC
TRBD2,TRBJ2-5,.,TRBV7-2,CASSLVSGGEETQYF,TGTGCCAGCAGCTTAGTTAGCGGGGGGGAAGAGACCCAGTACTTC
TRBD1,TRBJ1-2,.,TRBV25-1,CASSDYSQGARQGYTF,TGTGCCAGCAGTGATTATTCGCAGGGGGCTAGGCAAGGCTACACCTTC
.,TRBJ2-5,.,TRBV7-9,CASSLEGTAAETQYF,TGTGCCAGCAGCTTAGAGGGGACGGCCGCGGAGACCCAGTACTTC
.,TRBJ1-5,once,TRBV25-1,CASGVGSNQPQHF,TGTGCCAGCGGTGTCGGTAGCAATCAGCCCCAGCATTTT
TRBD2,TRBJ2-7,few,TRBV9,CASSVQPGLAYEQYF,TGTGCCAGCAGCGTCCAACCCGGACTAGCCTACGAGCAGTACTTC
.,TRBJ2-1,few,TRBV2,CASKRNFGNEQFF,TGTGCCAGCAAACGGAACTTCGGGAATGAGCAGTTCTTC
TRBD2,TRBJ2-5,.,TRBV7-2,CASSLGGGIPHNEQYF,TGTGCCAGCAGCTTAGGGGGAGGGATCCCCCACAATGAGCAGTACTTC
.,TRBJ2-1,.,TRBV12-3/TRBV12-4,CASSPAKVAVTQFF,TGTGCCAGCAGCCCTGCGAAAGTTGCCGTGACCCAGTTCTTC
.,TRBJ2-7,.,TRBV12-3/TRBV12-4,CATTRGYEQYF,TGTGCTACGACCAGGGGTTACGAGCAGTACTTC
.,TRBJ2-3,.,TRBV20-1,CSAPPHTDTQYF,TGCAGTGCCCCGCCCCACACAGATACGCAGTATTTT
.,TRBJ2-3,.,TRBV28,CASSPLGGGLGPDTQYF,TGTGCCAGCAGCCCTCTCGGCGGAGGGCTTGGCCCGGATACGCAGTATTTT
.,TRBJ2-3,.,TRBV6-1,CASRQEASGTDTQYF,TGTGCCAGCAGACAAGAGGCTAGCGGCACAGATACGCAGTATTTT
.,TRBJ2-3,.,TRBV29-1,CSVERAGASTDTQYF,TGCAGCGTCGAAAGGGCAGGGGCTAGCACAGATACGCAGTATTTT
.,TRBJ2-7,.,TRBV3-1,CASSQMLYNEQYF,TGTGCCAGCAGCCAAATGCTATACAATGAGCAGTACTTC
TRBD2,TRBJ2-5,.,TRBV4-2,CASSQDTGGETQYF,TGTGCCAGCAGCCAAGACACGGGGGGAGAGACCCAGTACTTC
TRBD1,TRBJ1-2,.,TRBV18,CASSPMAGTGNGYTF,TGTGCCAGCTCACCCATGGCCGGGACAGGGAATGGCTACACCTTC
TRBD1,TRBJ2-6,few,TRBV6-2/TRBV6-3,CASRPGTAGANVLTF,TGTGCCAGCAGACCCGGGACAGCTGGGGCCAACGTCCTGACTTTC
.,TRBJ2-3,.,TRBV6-2/TRBV6-3,CANSDPGQITDTQYF,TGTGCCAACAGTGATCCGGGACAAATCACAGATACGCAGTATTTT
.,TRBJ2-7,few,TRBV6-6,CASSEGQGAGEQYF,TGTGCCAGCAGTGAGGGGCAGGGAGCTGGCGAGCAGTACTTC
.,TRBJ2-2,.,TRBV4-2,CASSQPGNTGELFF,TGTGCCAGCAGCCAACCGGGGAACACCGGGGAGCTGTTTTTT
.,TRBJ1-4,.,TRBV6-6,CASSPPSTTGPNEKLFF,TGTGCCAGCAGTCCTCCCAGCACTACAGGGCCTAATGAAAAACTGTTTTTT
.,TRBJ2-5,few,TRBV20-1,CSARVSPAALETQYF,TGCAGTGCTAGAGTGTCCCCGGCCGCCCTAGAGACCCAGTACTTC
.,TRBJ2-6,.,TRBV28,CASDRSSTNSGANVLTF,TGTGCCTCGGACAGATCTTCCACCAACTCTGGGGCCAACGTCCTGACTTTC
TRBD1,TRBJ2-7,.,TRBV6-1,CASSWGQGNHEQYF,TGTGCCAGCAGTTGGGGACAGGGGAACCACGAGCAGTACTTC
.,TRBJ2-3,.,TRBV29-1,CSVERPGLSGDTDTQYF,TGCAGCGTTGAACGTCCGGGGCTTAGCGGAGACACAGATACGCAGTATTTT
.,TRBJ2-1,.,TRBV7-9,CASTPGDGSYNEQFF,TGTGCCAGCACCCCGGGGGACGGCTCCTACAATGAGCAGTTCTTC
TRBD1,TRBJ1-2,many,TRBV20-1,CSARASETGQGSRGYTF,TGCAGTGCTAGAGCCTCCGAAACTGGACAGGGCTCTCGTGGCTACACCTTC